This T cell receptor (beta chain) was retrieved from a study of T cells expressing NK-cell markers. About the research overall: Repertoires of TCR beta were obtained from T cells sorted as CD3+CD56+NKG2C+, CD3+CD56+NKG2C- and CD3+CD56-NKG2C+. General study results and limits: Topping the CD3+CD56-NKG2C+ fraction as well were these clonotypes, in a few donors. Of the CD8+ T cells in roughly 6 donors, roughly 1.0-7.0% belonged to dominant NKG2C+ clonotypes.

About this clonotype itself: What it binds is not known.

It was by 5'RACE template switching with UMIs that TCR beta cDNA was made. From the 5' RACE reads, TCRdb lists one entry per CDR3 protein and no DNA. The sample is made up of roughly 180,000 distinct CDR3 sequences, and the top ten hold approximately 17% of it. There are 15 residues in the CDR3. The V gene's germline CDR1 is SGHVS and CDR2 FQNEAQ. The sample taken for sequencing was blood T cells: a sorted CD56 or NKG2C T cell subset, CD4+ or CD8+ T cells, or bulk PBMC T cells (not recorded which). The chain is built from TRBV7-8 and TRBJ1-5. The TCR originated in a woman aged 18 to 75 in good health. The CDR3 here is CASSLSSQSNQPQHF.